Listed below are T cell receptor beta chains from one sample, sequenced in a study of blood T cell repertoires in COVID-19. Sequencing was performed with immunoSEQ multiplex PCR; in TCRdb, only in-frame clones are kept and a portion is missing. The sample shows 70,000 to 95,000 clones, about 90% of them seen only once. Sequencing was done on a sample of peripheral blood. The receptors here all came from a woman aged 50 to 60 in a cohort sampled during active COVID-19. Each CDR3 is given with its conserved first and last residue. The order of the fields is D gene, clone size, J gene, V gene, CDR3 DNA, CDR3 protein. A D gene is named only where the DNA matches it firmly. The listing skips clone size in some rows; elsewhere it reads once, few, many or a size class.

. | . | TRBJ1-1 | TRBV12-3/TRBV12-4 | TGTGCCAGCAGTAGGGGCACTGAAGCTTTCTTT | CASSRGTEAFF
. | . | TRBJ1-2 | TRBV5-4 | TGTGCCAGCAGTGGCAGTCAACGGGTCGAAGGCTACACCTTC | CASSGSQRVEGYTF
. | . | TRBJ2-1 | TRBV28 | TGTGCCAGCAGTCGAGGTGGGAGCAGACCGTTCTTC | CASSRGGSRPFF
TRBD1 | . | TRBJ1-1 | TRBV6-6 | TGTGCCAGCATACTACAGGGGGCAGGGGACACTGAAGCTTTCTTT | CASILQGAGDTEAFF
. | . | TRBJ2-5 | TRBV7-9 | TGTGCCAGCAGCCCCGGGGAGTTTGCAGCAGAGACCCAGTACTTC | CASSPGEFAAETQYF
TRBD2 | . | TRBJ2-3 | TRBV5-4 | TGTGCCAGCAGCCCCGGACTAGCGGGAGAAACAGATACGCAGTATTTT | CASSPGLAGETDTQYF
TRBD2 | . | TRBJ2-7 | TRBV27 | TGTGCCAGCAGTCCCTCGGGGGGGGGCGAGCAGTACTTC | CASSPSGGGEQYF
. | once | TRBJ1-1 | TRBV12-3/TRBV12-4 | TGTGCCAGCAGCTTCCGGTACCGGACTGAAGCTTTCTTT | CASSFRYRTEAFF
TRBD2 | once | TRBJ2-5 | TRBV9 | TGTGCCAGCAGCTCCCGGACTAGCGGGATGTACCAAGAGACCCAGTACTTC | CASSSRTSGMYQETQYF
TRBD1 | . | TRBJ1-1 | TRBV5-1 | TGCGCCAGCAGCTCTTTACCGGGACAGGGGCTAATGAACACTGAAGCTTTCTTT | CASSSLPGQGLMNTEAFF
. | . | TRBJ1-3 | TRBV19 | TGTGCCAGTAGTCCGGGGACTGCTGGAAACACCATATATTTT | CASSPGTAGNTIYF
TRBD1 | once | TRBJ1-1 | TRBV6-6 | TGTGCCAGCACCAAGACAGGGTTGACTGAAGCTTTCTTT | CASTKTGLTEAFF
TRBD2 | . | TRBJ2-3 | TRBV11-2 | TGTGCCAGCAGCCATCTAGCGGGGGGGTTAGATACGCAGTATTTT | CASSHLAGGLDTQYF
TRBD2 | . | TRBJ2-1 | TRBV5-1 | TGCGCCAGCAGCTTGGGAGGCGGGAGCTCCTACAATGAGCAGTTCTTC | CASSLGGGSSYNEQFF
. | once | TRBJ1-2 | TRBV25-1 | TGTGCCAGCAGTGAAAGGAGGGGGGGCTATGGCTACACCTTC | CASSERRGGYGYTF
. | few | TRBJ1-1 | TRBV6-4 | TGTGCCAGCAGCAAAATAACAGGGACCGAAGCTTTCTTT | CASSKITGTEAFF
. | few | TRBJ2-1 | TRBV29-1 | TGCAGCGTTGAAGATCCAGGGCAAAGCTCCTACAATGAGCAGTTCTTC | CSVEDPGQSSYNEQFF
. | . | TRBJ2-3 | TRBV28 | TGTGCCACCAACCCACACGGGGTAGGCACAGATACGCAGTATTTT | CATNPHGVGTDTQYF
. | . | TRBJ2-7 | TRBV6-5 | TGTGCCAGCAGTCCCACAGGGGGGGACGAGCAGTACTTC | CASSPTGGDEQYF
. | . | TRBJ2-7 | TRBV3-1/TRBV3-2 | TGTGCCAGCAGCCAAGCCCCCGGACAGTACTACGAGCAGTACTTC | CASSQAPGQYYEQYF
. | . | TRBJ1-1 | TRBV12-3/TRBV12-4 | TGTGCCAGCAGGGAACAGGGAGACACTGAAGCTTTCTTT | CASREQGDTEAFF
TRBD2 | . | TRBJ2-1 | TRBV27 | TGTGCCAGCAGTCCCCTAGCGGAATTCTACAATGAGCAGTTCTTC | CASSPLAEFYNEQFF
. | . | TRBJ1-6 | TRBV19 | TGTGCCAGTAGTACCCCCAGGACAGCTGACAGCTATAATTCACCCCTCCACTTT | CASSTPRTADSYNSPLHF
TRBD1 | once | TRBJ1-2 | TRBV5-1 | TGCGCCAGCAGGGGACAGGGAGGTGATGGCTACACCTTC | CASRGQGGDGYTF
TRBD1 | . | TRBJ1-4 | TRBV6-1 | TGTGCCAGCAGTGAAGGTACAGGGGGCTACGGAAAACTGTTTTTT | CASSEGTGGYGKLFF
. | . | TRBJ1-1 | TRBV5-5 | TGTGCCAGCAGCTTGTCCCAGAACACTGAAGCTTTCTTT | CASSLSQNTEAFF
TRBD1 | . | TRBJ2-7 | TRBV28 | TGTGCCAGCAGTGCAGGGGGAACCTACGAGCAGTACTTC | CASSAGGTYEQYF
TRBD2 | . | TRBJ2-1 | TRBV6-4 | TGTGCCAGCAGTGAAGCCGGGACTAGCAGCAATGAGCAGTTCTTC | CASSEAGTSSNEQFF
. | . | TRBJ1-1 | TRBV7-9 | TGTGCCAGCAGCCGAGGGGGCACTGAAGCTTTCTTT | CASSRGGTEAFF
TRBD1 | . | TRBJ2-4 | TRBV28 | TGTGCCAGCAGTTCGGCAAACCGCAGGGGGCGTTTGGCCAAAAACATTCAGTACTTC | CASSSANRRGRLAKNIQYF
. | . | TRBJ2-3 | TRBV2 | TGTGCCAGTAATGCAGATACGCAGTATTTT | CASNADTQYF
. | . | TRBJ2-3 | TRBV11-2 | TGTGCCAGCAGCTTAGATCGGGAGTCGCAGTATTTT | CASSLDRESQYF
TRBD2 | . | TRBJ2-7 | TRBV19 | TGTGCCAGTAGTCCAGGACTAGCCGGGGAGCAGTACTTC | CASSPGLAGEQYF
. | . | TRBJ2-3 | TRBV6-5 | TGTGCCAGCACAGGGTCGTCAGATACGCAGTATTTT | CASTGSSDTQYF
. | . | TRBJ2-2 | TRBV7-3 | TGTGCCAGCAGTACAGGGACCGGGGAGCTGTTTTTT | CASSTGTGELFF
TRBD2 | . | TRBJ2-3 | TRBV4-1 | TGCGCCAGCAGCCAAGCCCAGGGGCTAGCGGGAGCCAAGGACACAGATACGCAGTATTTT | CASSQAQGLAGAKDTDTQYF
. | . | TRBJ2-3 | TRBV2 | TGTGCCAGCAGTTTCCGGACTAGCACAGATACGCAGTATTTT | CASSFRTSTDTQYF
TRBD1 | . | TRBJ1-5 | TRBV19 | TGTGCCAGTAGTATAGGGGCCGGGACGGGACAGGGGGCAAGGCAGCCCCAGCATTTT | CASSIGAGTGQGARQPQHF
TRBD1 | once | TRBJ2-7 | TRBV19 | TGTGCCAGTAGTATCACCCCAGGGGGCAACGAGCAGTACTTC | CASSITPGGNEQYF
. | few | TRBJ2-7 | TRBV10-3 | TGTGCCATCAGTGGGGGCGGAGTTCTCTACGAGCAGTACTTC | CAISGGGVLYEQYF
TRBD2 | . | TRBJ2-1 | TRBV6-1 | TGTGCCAGCAGTGAAGGGTGGAGGGGAGGGCCCTACAATGAGCAGTTCTTC | CASSEGWRGGPYNEQFF
TRBD1 | once | TRBJ1-1 | TRBV7-9 | TGTGCCAGCAGCTCAGGTACGGGACAGCAGTTCTTT | CASSSGTGQQFF
. | . | TRBJ1-6 | TRBV5-4 | TGTGCCAGCAGCCCCTCCCCAGGGTCCTATAATTCACCCCTCCACTTT | CASSPSPGSYNSPLHF
. | . | TRBJ1-5 | TRBV25-1 | TGTGCCAGCAGTGCAGGGATTGGTAGGCCCCAGCATTTT | CASSAGIGRPQHF
. | . | TRBJ1-5 | TRBV7-2 | TGTGCCAGCAGCTTTCGAGGTATCAATCAGCCCCAGCATTTT | CASSFRGINQPQHF
. | . | TRBJ1-1 | TRBV29-1 | TGCAGCGTTGACTGGGGGCAACAAGCTTTCTTT | CSVDWGQQAFF
TRBD2 | . | TRBJ2-2 | TRBV19 | TGTGCCAGTAATAGGCCGGGACTAGCGGGGAACACCGGGGAGCTGTTTTTT | CASNRPGLAGNTGELFF
. | . | TRBJ1-5 | TRBV28 | TGTGCCAGCAGTTTAACAAGGGGTCTCAGCAATCAGCCCCAGCATTTT | CASSLTRGLSNQPQHF